The clone carrying this TCR beta chain was found once. The data derive from a study of blood T cell repertoires in COVID-19. Study background: Samples came from the United States, Italy and Spain, spanning acute and convalescent COVID-19. The analysed material was cDNA or gDNA that came from T cells, B-cell-depleted T cells, or PBMCs.

From germline, CDR1 is MGHDK and CDR2 SYGVNS. V trimming: 5 bases; J trimming: 8 bases; junction bases outside the gene matches: 4. The CDR3 runs to 14 residues. Per the authors' pipeline: The authors estimated nucleated cell counts from reference gene primer amplification. Sequencing was performed with immunoSEQ multiplex PCR; in TCRdb, only in-frame clones are kept and a portion is missing. That table is the source of V, J and clone size, and D and trimming were worked out from the DNA. In the table there are about 30,000 clones, about nine tenths of which are singletons. The sequencing sample was made of peripheral blood. The sequence was collected from a human donor with active COVID-19. The donor label of this sample is uncertain. The chain uses TRBV25-1 and TRBJ2-2; 11 bases agree with TRBD1. Written as DNA, the CDR3 is TGTGCCAGCAGTCCTGGACAGGGGGCTGGGGAGCTGTTTTTT. Translating gives CASSPGQGAGELFF.